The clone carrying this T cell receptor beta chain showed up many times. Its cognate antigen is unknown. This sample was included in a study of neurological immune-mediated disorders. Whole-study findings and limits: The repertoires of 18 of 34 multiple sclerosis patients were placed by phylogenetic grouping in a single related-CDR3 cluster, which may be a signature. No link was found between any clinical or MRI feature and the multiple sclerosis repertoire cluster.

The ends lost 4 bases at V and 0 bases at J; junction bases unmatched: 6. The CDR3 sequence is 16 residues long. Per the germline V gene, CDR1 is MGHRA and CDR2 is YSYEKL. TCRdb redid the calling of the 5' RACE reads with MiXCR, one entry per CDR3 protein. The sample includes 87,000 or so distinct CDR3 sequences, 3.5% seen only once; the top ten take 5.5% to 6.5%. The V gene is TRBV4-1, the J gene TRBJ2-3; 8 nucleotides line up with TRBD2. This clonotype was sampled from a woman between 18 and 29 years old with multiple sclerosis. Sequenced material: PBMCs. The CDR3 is CASSPLAGPSTDTQYF. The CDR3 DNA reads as TGCGCCAGCAGCCCCCTAGCGGGCCCTAGCACAGATACGCAGTATTTT.